This entry concerns a single T cell receptor beta chain. Its specificity is unknown. The data were obtained in a study of CD8+CD57+ T cells in acquired aplastic anemia. Study information: Sorted CD4+ plus CD8+ cells gave DNA averaging roughly 3 ug.

It was genomic DNA that served as the template for profiling TCR beta VDJ and CDR3. TCRdb ran MiXCR on the reads and lists one entry per CDR3 protein. The repertoire includes around 200,000 distinct CDR3 sequences, about half of them detected once, and roughly 13% sits in the top ten. Study outcomes and limitations: CD8+ Simpson's diversity in patients was not significantly different from that in controls.

The CDR3 contains 15 residues. V gave up 1 base and J gave up 1 base, with 9 bases separating them. CDR1 is KGHDR, CDR2 SFDVKD, per germline. Sequencing was done on patients that had shown CD8+CD57+ cell expansion by flow cytometry. This TCR derives from a human donor with aplastic anemia. Specimen: sorted CD4+, CD8+, or CD8+CD57+ T cells (not recorded which) from PBMCs. The gene calls are TRBV24-1 and TRBJ1-2; D unresolved. This chain's CDR3 is CATSDFPVSNYGYTF. For the CDR3, the DNA is TGTGCCACCAGTGATTTTCCCGTCAGTAACTATGGCTACACCTTC.